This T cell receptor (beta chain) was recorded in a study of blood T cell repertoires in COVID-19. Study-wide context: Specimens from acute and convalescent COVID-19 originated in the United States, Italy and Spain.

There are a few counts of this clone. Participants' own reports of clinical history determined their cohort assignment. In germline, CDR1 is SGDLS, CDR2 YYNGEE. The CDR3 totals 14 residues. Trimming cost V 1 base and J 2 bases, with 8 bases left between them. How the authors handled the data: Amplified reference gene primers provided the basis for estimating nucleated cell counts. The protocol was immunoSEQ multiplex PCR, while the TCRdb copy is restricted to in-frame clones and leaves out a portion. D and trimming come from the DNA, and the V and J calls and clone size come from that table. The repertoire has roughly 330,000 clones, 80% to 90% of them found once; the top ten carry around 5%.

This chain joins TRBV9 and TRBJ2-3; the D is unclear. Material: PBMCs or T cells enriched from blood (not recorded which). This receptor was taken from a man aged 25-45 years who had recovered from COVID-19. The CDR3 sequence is CASSVRQVTDTQYF. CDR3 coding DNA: TGTGCCAGCAGCGTACGGCAGGTCACAGATACGCAGTATTTT.